The rows below give T cell receptor beta chains drawn from one sample of a study of cytomegalovirus exposure and HLA in healthy donors. Clones were sequenced by immunoSEQ multiplex PCR, and TCRdb holds only the in-frame ones, with some missing. The profile shows 150,000 to 200,000 clones, about 75% of them singletons. Sequencing used PBMCs. These receptor sequences come from a man in his forties or fifties in good health and CMV-seropositive. CDR3s include the opening cysteine and the closing phenylalanine or tryptophan. Each record gives: CDR3 protein, CDR3 DNA, V gene, clone size, J gene, D gene. D genes are given only for firm matches. Size values are once, few and many counts, or a class for expanded clones, and some rows have none.

CDR3: CASSSNRDGYTF; DNA: TGTGCCAGCAGCTCAAACAGGGATGGCTACACCTTC; V: TRBV5-6; size: once; J: TRBJ1-2; D: -
CDR3: CSVGGGPQETQYF; DNA: TGCAGCGTTGGAGGGGGCCCTCAAGAGACCCAGTACTTC; V: TRBV29-1; size: -; J: TRBJ2-5; D: TRBD1
CDR3: CASSQMGTYEQYF; DNA: TGCGCCAGCAGCCAAATGGGCACCTACGAGCAGTACTTC; V: TRBV4-1; size: -; J: TRBJ2-7; D: -
CDR3: CASIIQGANEQFF; DNA: TGTGCCAGCATTATACAGGGTGCCAATGAGCAGTTCTTC; V: TRBV28; size: -; J: TRBJ2-1; D: -
CDR3: CASSLGLSSGNTIYF; DNA: TGTGCCAGCAGCTTAGGACTCAGCTCTGGAAACACCATATATTTT; V: TRBV7-9; size: once; J: TRBJ1-3; D: -
CDR3: CATSRGALWEQFF; DNA: TGTGCCACCAGCAGGGGCGCCCTTTGGGAGCAGTTCTTC; V: TRBV15; size: -; J: TRBJ2-1; D: -
CDR3: CASSPLQGTVGHGYTF; DNA: TGTGCCAGCTCACCTCTCCAGGGAACGGTAGGCCATGGCTACACCTTC; V: TRBV18; size: -; J: TRBJ1-2; D: -
CDR3: CASRGDATNEKLFF; DNA: TGTGCCAGCAGGGGAGATGCAACTAATGAAAAACTGTTTTTT; V: TRBV7-9; size: once; J: TRBJ1-4; D: -
CDR3: CASSSHQRGEIGELFF; DNA: TGTGCCAGCAGCTCCCACCAGCGGGGGGAGATCGGGGAGCTGTTTTTT; V: TRBV7-3; size: -; J: TRBJ2-2; D: TRBD2
CDR3: CSVVKQGVSYEQYF; DNA: TGCAGCGTTGTAAAACAGGGGGTGAGCTACGAGCAGTACTTC; V: TRBV29-1; size: -; J: TRBJ2-7; D: TRBD1
CDR3: CASSRGQEETQYF; DNA: TGTGCCAGCTCACGAGGACAGGAAGAGACCCAGTACTTC; V: TRBV18; size: -; J: TRBJ2-5; D: TRBD1
CDR3: CASSLALTQDTDTQYF; DNA: TGTGCCAGCAGCTTAGCGCTGACTCAAGATACAGATACGCAGTATTTT; V: TRBV7-6; size: -; J: TRBJ2-3; D: -
CDR3: CASSSGWTGQETQYF; DNA: TGCGCCAGCAGCTCGGGATGGACAGGGCAAGAGACCCAGTACTTC; V: TRBV5-1; size: -; J: TRBJ2-5; D: TRBD1
CDR3: CASSLGQASYYGYTF; DNA: TGTGCCAGCAGTCTGGGACAGGCCTCATACTATGGCTACACCTTC; V: TRBV28; size: -; J: TRBJ1-2; D: TRBD1
CDR3: CASSIGRENTQYF; DNA: TGTGCCAGTAGTATCGGACGGGAGAATACGCAGTATTTT; V: TRBV19; size: -; J: TRBJ2-3; D: -
CDR3: CASSLSGTGGTDTQYF; DNA: TGCGCCAGCAGCTTGAGCGGGACAGGGGGCACAGATACGCAGTATTTT; V: TRBV5-1; size: -; J: TRBJ2-3; D: TRBD1
CDR3: CASSLAGGSCTF; DNA: TGTGCCAGCAGCTTAGCGGGGGGAAGCTGCACCTTC; V: TRBV7-9; size: -; J: TRBJ1-2; D: -
CDR3: CASSPGQGYLETQYF; DNA: TGCGCCAGCAGCCCCGGACAGGGTTACCTAGAGACCCAGTACTTC; V: TRBV5-1; size: -; J: TRBJ2-5; D: TRBD1
CDR3: CAWRRGKGGAEQFF; DNA: TGTGCCTGGAGAAGGGGGAAAGGGGGAGCTGAGCAGTTCTTC; V: TRBV30; size: -; J: TRBJ2-1; D: -
CDR3: CASRSTRQRNTEAFF; DNA: TGTGCCAGCAGATCTACCCGACAGAGAAACACTGAAGCTTTCTTT; V: TRBV5-6; size: once; J: TRBJ1-1; D: -
CDR3: CAMAGTGASYGYTF; DNA: TGTGCCATGGCCGGGACAGGGGCGAGCTATGGCTACACCTTC; V: TRBV30; size: -; J: TRBJ1-2; D: TRBD1
CDR3: CASSLAPTGNSPGYTF; DNA: TGCGCCAGCAGCTTGGCGCCGACAGGGAATTCGCCCGGCTACACCTTC; V: TRBV5-1; size: -; J: TRBJ1-2; D: TRBD1
CDR3: CASSEFGDTIYF; DNA: TGTGCCAGCAGTGAATTCGGGGACACCATATATTTT; V: TRBV25-1; size: -; J: TRBJ1-3; D: -
CDR3: CATSRGGQVTEQFF; DNA: TGTGCCACCAGCAGAGGGGGACAGGTCACTGAGCAGTTCTTC; V: TRBV15; size: -; J: TRBJ2-1; D: TRBD1
CDR3: CASSHPVSPLHF; DNA: TGCGCCAGCAGCCATCCGGTTTCACCCCTCCACTTT; V: TRBV4-1; size: -; J: TRBJ1-6; D: -
CDR3: CASSSGQGQNTDTQYF; DNA: TGTGCCAGCAGCTCCGGACAGGGGCAAAATACAGATACGCAGTATTTT; V: TRBV7-9; size: -; J: TRBJ2-3; D: TRBD1
CDR3: CASSLRGQLSLATNEKLFF; DNA: TGTGCCAGCAGCTTACGGGGACAGCTCAGTCTTGCAACTAATGAAAAACTGTTTTTT; V: TRBV7-9; size: -; J: TRBJ1-4; D: TRBD1
CDR3: CASSPAAGGASPLHF; DNA: TGTGCCAGCAGCCCCGCGGCTGGGGGGGCCTCACCCCTCCACTTT; V: TRBV6-1; size: -; J: TRBJ1-6; D: -
CDR3: CASSESSARLAYNEQFF; DNA: TGTGCCAGCAGTGAGTCCAGCGCTAGGTTGGCCTACAATGAGCAGTTCTTC; V: TRBV25-1; size: -; J: TRBJ2-1; D: -
CDR3: CASSFEGVRNEQFF; DNA: TGTGCCAGCAGTTTTGAAGGGGTTAGGAATGAGCAGTTCTTC; V: TRBV28; size: -; J: TRBJ2-1; D: -
CDR3: CANSGTGNYGYTF; DNA: TGTGCCAACTCAGGGACAGGGAACTATGGCTACACCTTC; V: TRBV28; size: -; J: TRBJ1-2; D: TRBD1
CDR3: CASSLAGELNTEAFF; DNA: TGTGCCAGCAGCTTAGCGGGGGAGTTGAACACTGAAGCTTTCTTT; V: TRBV11-3; size: -; J: TRBJ1-1; D: -
CDR3: CASSHGTSGGADTQYF; DNA: TGCGCCAGCAGCCACGGGACTAGCGGGGGAGCAGATACGCAGTATTTT; V: TRBV5-1; size: -; J: TRBJ2-3; D: TRBD2
CDR3: CASSLGRNIYEQYF; DNA: TGCGCCAGCAGCTTGGGGCGGAACATCTACGAGCAGTACTTC; V: TRBV5-1; size: once; J: TRBJ2-7; D: -
CDR3: CASSEGQRNQPQHF; DNA: TGTGCCAGCAGTGAGGGACAGAGAAATCAGCCCCAGCATTTT; V: TRBV2; size: many; J: TRBJ1-5; D: TRBD1
CDR3: CASSEARLADPQETQYF; DNA: TGTGCCAGCAGTGAAGCGCGGCTAGCGGACCCCCAAGAGACCCAGTACTTC; V: TRBV2; size: -; J: TRBJ2-5; D: TRBD2
CDR3: CASSYPTGHPNTEAFF; DNA: TGTGCCAGCAGTTACCCCACGGGACACCCGAACACTGAAGCTTTCTTT; V: TRBV28; size: -; J: TRBJ1-1; D: -